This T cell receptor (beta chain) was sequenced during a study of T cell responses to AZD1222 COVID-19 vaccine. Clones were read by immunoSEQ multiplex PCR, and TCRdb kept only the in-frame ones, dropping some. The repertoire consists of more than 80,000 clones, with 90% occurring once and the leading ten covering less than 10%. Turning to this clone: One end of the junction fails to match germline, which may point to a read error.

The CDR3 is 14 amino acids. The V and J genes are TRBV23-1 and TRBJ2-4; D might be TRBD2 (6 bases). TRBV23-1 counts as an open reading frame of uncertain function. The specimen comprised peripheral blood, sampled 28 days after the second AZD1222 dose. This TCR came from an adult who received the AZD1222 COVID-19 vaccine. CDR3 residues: CASSQALEGPPAPF. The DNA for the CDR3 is TGCGCCAGCAGTCAGGCGTTGGAGGGACCACCCGCCCCTTTC.